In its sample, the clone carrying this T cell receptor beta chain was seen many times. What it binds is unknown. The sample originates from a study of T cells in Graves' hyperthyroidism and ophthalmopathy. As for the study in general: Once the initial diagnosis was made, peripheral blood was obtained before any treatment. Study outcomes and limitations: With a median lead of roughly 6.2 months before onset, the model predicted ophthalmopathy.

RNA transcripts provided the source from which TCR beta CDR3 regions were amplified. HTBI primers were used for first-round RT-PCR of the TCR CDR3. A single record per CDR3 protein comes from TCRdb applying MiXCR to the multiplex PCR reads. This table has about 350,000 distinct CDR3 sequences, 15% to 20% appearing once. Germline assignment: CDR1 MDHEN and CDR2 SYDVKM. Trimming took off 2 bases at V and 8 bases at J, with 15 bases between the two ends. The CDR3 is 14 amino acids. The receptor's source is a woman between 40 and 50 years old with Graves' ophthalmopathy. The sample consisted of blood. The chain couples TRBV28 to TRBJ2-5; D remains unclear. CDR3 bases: TGTGCCAGCAGTTTAGTTGGCGCTATGAAAACCCAGTACTTC. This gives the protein CASSLVGAMKTQYF. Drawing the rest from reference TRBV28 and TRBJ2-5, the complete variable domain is DVKVTQSSRYLVKRTGEKVFLECVQDMDHENMFWYRQDPGLGLRLIYFSYDVKMKEKGDIPEGYSVSREKKERFSLILESASTNQTSMYLCASSLVGAMKTQYFGPGTRLLVL.